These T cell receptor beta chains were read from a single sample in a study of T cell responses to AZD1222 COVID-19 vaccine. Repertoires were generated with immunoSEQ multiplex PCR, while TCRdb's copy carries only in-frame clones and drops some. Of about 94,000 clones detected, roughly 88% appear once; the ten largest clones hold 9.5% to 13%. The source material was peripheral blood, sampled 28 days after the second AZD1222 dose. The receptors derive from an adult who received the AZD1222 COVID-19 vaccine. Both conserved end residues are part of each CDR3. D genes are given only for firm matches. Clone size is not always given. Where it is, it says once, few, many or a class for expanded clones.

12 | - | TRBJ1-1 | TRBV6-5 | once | TGTGCCAGTGTCCCACGGGGGACTGAAGCTTTCTTT | CASVPRGTEAFF
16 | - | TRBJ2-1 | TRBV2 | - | TGTGCCAGCAGTGCGACTAGGGGGAGCTCCTACAATGAGCAGTTCTTC | CASSATRGSSYNEQFF
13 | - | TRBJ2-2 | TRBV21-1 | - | TGTGCCAGCAGCAAAGCCTCGGGTGGGGAGCTGTTTTTT | CASSKASGGELFF
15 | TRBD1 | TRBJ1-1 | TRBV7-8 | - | TGTGCCAGCAGCCTACAACCAGGGGGCAACACTGAAGCTTTCTTT | CASSLQPGGNTEAFF
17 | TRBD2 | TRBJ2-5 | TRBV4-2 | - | TGTGCCAGCAGCCAAGCTTGGCCAGCGGGGGTTCAAGAGACCCAGTACTTC | CASSQAWPAGVQETQYF
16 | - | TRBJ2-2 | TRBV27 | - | TGTGCCAGCAGGCTTCACGAGATCCCGAACACCGGGGAGCTGTTTTTT | CASRLHEIPNTGELFF
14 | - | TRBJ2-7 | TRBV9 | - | TGTGCCAGCAGCGTAGGAGGCGGGCTCTACGAGCAGTACTTC | CASSVGGGLYEQYF
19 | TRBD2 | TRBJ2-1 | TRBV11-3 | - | TGTGCCAGCAGCTTAGCCCAGGGACTAGCGGGGGGGCTCTACAATGAGCAGTTCTTC | CASSLAQGLAGGLYNEQFF
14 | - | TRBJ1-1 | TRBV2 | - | TGTGCCAGCAGTGAACTTCGGGGAAGCACTGAAGCTTTCTTT | CASSELRGSTEAFF
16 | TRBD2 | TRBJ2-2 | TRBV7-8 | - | TGTGCCGGACTTAAAGGCGGGAGGGCGGTCACCGGGGAGCTGTTTTTT | CAGLKGGRAVTGELFF
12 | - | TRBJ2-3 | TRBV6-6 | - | TGTGCCAGCAGGGGCGGGTGGGATACGCAGTATTTT | CASRGGWDTQYF
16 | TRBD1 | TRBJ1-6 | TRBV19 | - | TGTGCCAGTAGTATAGATGACAGGGGACACAATTCACCCCTCCACTTT | CASSIDDRGHNSPLHF
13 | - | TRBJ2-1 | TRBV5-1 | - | TGCGCCAGCAGCTTGGCTCGGGGCAATGAGCAGTTCTTC | CASSLARGNEQFF
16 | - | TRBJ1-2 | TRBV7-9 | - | TGTGCCAGCAGCTTAGCGAGGGACATCGTTAACTATGGCTACACCTTC | CASSLARDIVNYGYTF
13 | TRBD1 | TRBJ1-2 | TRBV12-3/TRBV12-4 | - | TGTGCCAGCAGCTTGACAGGGTTCTATGGCTACACCTTC | CASSLTGFYGYTF
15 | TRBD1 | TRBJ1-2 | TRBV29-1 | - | TGCAGCGTTCTTCCCTCGGTCGGGACAGGGGATGGCTACACCTTC | CSVLPSVGTGDGYTF
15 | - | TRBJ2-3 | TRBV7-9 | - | TGTGCCAGCAGCCCCTTGGGGCCGATCAAAGATACGCAGTATTTT | CASSPLGPIKDTQYF
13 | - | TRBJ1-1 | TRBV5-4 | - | TGTGCCAGCAGCTTGGGCCAGGGCGCTGAAGCTTTCTTT | CASSLGQGAEAFF
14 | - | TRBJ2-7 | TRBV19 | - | TGTGCCAGTAGTATGGGGAACGTTGGATACGAGCAGTACTTC | CASSMGNVGYEQYF
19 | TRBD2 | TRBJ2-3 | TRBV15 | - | TGTGCCACCAGCAGAGCGGGGCCTAGACTAGCGGGAGGGACAGATACGCAGTATTTT | CATSRAGPRLAGGTDTQYF
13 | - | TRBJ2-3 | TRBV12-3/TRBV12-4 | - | TGTGCCAGCAGCTCGAGGGGCTTTGATACGCAGTATTTT | CASSSRGFDTQYF
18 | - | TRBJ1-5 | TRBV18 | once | TGTGCCAGCTCACCCTCCGCTGGACTAGGAAGGGCCGATCAGCCCCAGCATTTT | CASSPSAGLGRADQPQHF
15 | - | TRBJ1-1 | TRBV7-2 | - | TGTGCCAGCAGCCCCCGGGGGGGCGGGAACACTGAAGCTTTCTTT | CASSPRGGGNTEAFF
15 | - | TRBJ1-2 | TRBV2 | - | TGTGCCAGCAGTGAAACTACCGGGACACCGCGTGGCTACACCTTC | CASSETTGTPRGYTF
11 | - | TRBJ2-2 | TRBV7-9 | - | TGTGCCAGCAGCTTGGGCTGGGAGCTGTTTTTT | CASSLGWELFF
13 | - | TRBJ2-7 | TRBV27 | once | TGTGCCAGCAGATTGTCAGGGTCTCACGAGCAGTACTTC | CASRLSGSHEQYF
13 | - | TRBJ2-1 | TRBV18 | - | TGTGCCAGCTCAGTCGGTGGGGAGATTGAGCAGTTCTTC | CASSVGGEIEQFF
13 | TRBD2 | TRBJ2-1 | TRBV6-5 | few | TGTGCCACCAGTTGGGGGGGTCACAATGAGCAGTTCTTC | CATSWGGHNEQFF
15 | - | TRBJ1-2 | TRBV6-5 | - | TGTGCCAGCAGACGATCCCAGGGGCTTAACTATGGCTACACCTTC | CASRRSQGLNYGYTF
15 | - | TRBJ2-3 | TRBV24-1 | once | TGTGCCACCAGTGGGAGGGGAGGCGGCACAGATACGCAGTATTTT | CATSGRGGGTDTQYF
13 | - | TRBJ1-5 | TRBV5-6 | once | TGTGCCAGCAGCTTTGACCTCGGGCAGCCCCAGCATTTT | CASSFDLGQPQHF
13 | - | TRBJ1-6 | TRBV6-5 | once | TGTGCCAGCAGTTACTCCTGGGCCTTACCCCTCCACTTT | CASSYSWALPLHF
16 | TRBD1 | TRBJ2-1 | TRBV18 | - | TGTGCCAGCTCACGCGTCCGGGACAGAGGCTACAATGAGCAGTTCTTC | CASSRVRDRGYNEQFF
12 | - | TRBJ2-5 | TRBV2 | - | TGTGCCAGCAGTGTGGGAGTAGAGACCCAGTACTTC | CASSVGVETQYF
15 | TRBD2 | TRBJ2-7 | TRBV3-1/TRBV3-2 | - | TGTGCCAGCAGCCAAGTCGTGTTAGCGGGAGGGCCTCAGTACTTC | CASSQVVLAGGPQYF
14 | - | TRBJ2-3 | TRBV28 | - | TGTGCCAGCAGTTTCAGCGCTAGCACAGATACGCAGTATTTT | CASSFSASTDTQYF
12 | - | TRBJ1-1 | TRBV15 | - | TGTGCCACCAGCCTGGAATTTGGCGCGACTTTCTTT | CATSLEFGATFF
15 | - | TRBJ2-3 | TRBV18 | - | TGTGCCAGCTCACCAAGGCCCAAGGAGGCAGATACGCAGTATTTT | CASSPRPKEADTQYF
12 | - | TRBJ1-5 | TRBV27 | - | TGTGCCAGCAGTTTTTTGAATCAGCCCCAGCATTTT | CASSFLNQPQHF